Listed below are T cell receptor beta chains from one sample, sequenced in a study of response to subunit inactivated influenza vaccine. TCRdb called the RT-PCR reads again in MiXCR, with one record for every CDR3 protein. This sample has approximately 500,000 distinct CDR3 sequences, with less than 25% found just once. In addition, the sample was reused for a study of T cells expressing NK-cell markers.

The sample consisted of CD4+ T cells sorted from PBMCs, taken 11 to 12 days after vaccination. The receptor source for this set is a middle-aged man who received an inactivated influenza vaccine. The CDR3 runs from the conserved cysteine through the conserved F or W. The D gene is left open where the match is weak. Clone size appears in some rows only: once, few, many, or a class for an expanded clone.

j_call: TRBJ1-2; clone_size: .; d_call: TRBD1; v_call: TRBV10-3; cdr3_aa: CAISVTQAGTGEGYTF; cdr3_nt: TGTGCCATCAGCGTTACCCAAGCCGGGACAGGGGAGGGCTACACCTTC
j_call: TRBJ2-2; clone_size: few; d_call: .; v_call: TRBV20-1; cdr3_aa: CSASFKIGSTGELFF; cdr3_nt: TGCAGTGCTTCGTTTAAAATCGGTAGCACCGGGGAGCTGTTTTTT
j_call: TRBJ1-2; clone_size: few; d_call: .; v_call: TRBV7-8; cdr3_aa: CASSLTKGGYTF; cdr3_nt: TGTGCCAGCAGTCTCACAAAGGGTGGCTACACCTTC
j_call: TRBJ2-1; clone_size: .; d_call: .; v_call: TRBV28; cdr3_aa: CASSFKYYNEQFF; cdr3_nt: TGTGCCAGCAGTTTTAAGTACTACAATGAGCAGTTCTTC
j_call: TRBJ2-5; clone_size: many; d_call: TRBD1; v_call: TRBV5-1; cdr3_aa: CASRPGTGKETQYF; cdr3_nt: TGCGCCAGCCGCCCCGGGACAGGGAAAGAGACCCAGTACTTC
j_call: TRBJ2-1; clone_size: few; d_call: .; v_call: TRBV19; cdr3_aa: CASSIQVSSSYNEQFF; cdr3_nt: TGTGCCAGTAGTATTCAAGTCTCCTCCTCCTACAATGAGCAGTTCTTC
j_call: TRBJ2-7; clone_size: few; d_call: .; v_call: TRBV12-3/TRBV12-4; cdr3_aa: CASSLAASGQQYF; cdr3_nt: TGTGCCAGCAGTTTAGCGGCTTCTGGACAGCAGTACTTC
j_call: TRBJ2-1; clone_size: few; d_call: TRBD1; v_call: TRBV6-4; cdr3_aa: CASAASRGHEQFF; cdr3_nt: TGTGCCAGTGCGGCTAGCAGGGGGCATGAGCAGTTCTTC
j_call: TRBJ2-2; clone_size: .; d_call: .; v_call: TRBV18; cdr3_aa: CASSPPMQTGELFF; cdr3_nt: TGTGCCAGCTCACCACCGATGCAGACCGGGGAGCTGTTTTTT
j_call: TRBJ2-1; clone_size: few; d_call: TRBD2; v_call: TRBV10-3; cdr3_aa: CAISATSGRSLIEQFF; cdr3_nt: TGTGCCATCAGTGCGACTAGCGGGAGATCTCTTATCGAGCAGTTCTTC
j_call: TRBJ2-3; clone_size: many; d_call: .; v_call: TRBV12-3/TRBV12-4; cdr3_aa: CASSFGLNTQYF; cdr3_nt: TGTGCCAGCAGTTTCGGACTGAATACGCAGTATTTT
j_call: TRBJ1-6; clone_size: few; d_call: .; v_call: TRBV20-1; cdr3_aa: CSAREGGEGFNSPLHF; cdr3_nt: TGCAGTGCTAGAGAAGGAGGGGAGGGGTTCAATTCACCCCTCCACTTT
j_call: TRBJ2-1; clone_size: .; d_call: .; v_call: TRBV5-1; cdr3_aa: CASSLRGESSYNEQFF; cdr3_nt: TGCGCCAGCAGCTTAAGGGGGGAATCCTCCTACAATGAGCAGTTCTTC
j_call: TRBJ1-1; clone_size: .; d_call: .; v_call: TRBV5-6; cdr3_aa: CASSPLGGLGDTEAFF; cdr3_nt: TGTGCCAGCAGCCCCCTAGGGGGGCTGGGGGACACTGAAGCTTTCTTT
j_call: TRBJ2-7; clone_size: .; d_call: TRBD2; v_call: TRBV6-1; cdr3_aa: CASSGRGLAGGSTYEQYF; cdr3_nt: TGTGCCAGCAGTGGAAGGGGACTAGCGGGAGGCAGCACCTACGAGCAGTACTTC